The rows below give T cell receptor beta chains drawn from one sample of a study of cytomegalovirus exposure and HLA in healthy donors. Generated by immunoSEQ multiplex PCR, the TCRdb table keeps only in-frame clones and is missing some. Its table records tens of thousands of clones. The sequenced sample consisted of PBMCs. The receptor set was obtained from a woman younger than 45 in good health and CMV-seropositive. Both conserved end residues are part of each CDR3. A D gene is named only where the DNA matches it firmly.

>TRBD1|TRBV19|TRBJ1-2
CASSIRDRAFSNYGYTF
TGTGCCAGTAGTATCCGGGACAGGGCCTTCTCTAACTATGGCTACACCTTC
>.|TRBV11-2|TRBJ1-5
CASSLSGNQPQHF
TGTGCCAGCAGCTTATCCGGCAATCAGCCCCAGCATTTT
>TRBD1|TRBV2|TRBJ1-5
CASTRTGDQPQHF
TGTGCCAGCACCAGAACAGGGGATCAGCCCCAGCATTTT
>.|TRBV19|TRBJ2-6
CAAGSGANVLTF
TGTGCCGCGGGGTCTGGGGCCAACGTCCTGACTTTC
>TRBD1|TRBV7-9|TRBJ1-6
CASSFGTEFLNSPLHF
TGTGCCAGCAGCTTCGGGACAGAATTTCTTAATTCACCCCTCCACTTT
>TRBD2|TRBV11-2|TRBJ2-1
CASSLRLAGIYNEQFF
TGTGCCAGCAGCCTCCGACTAGCGGGAATCTACAATGAGCAGTTCTTC
>TRBD2|TRBV7-2|TRBJ2-5
CASSFWTSGGAGETQYF
TGTGCCAGCAGCTTTTGGACTAGCGGGGGGGCAGGGGAGACCCAGTACTTC
>.|TRBV6-1|TRBJ2-7
CASSVNYEQYF
TGTGCCAGCAGTGTAAATTACGAGCAGTACTTC
>TRBD2|TRBV6-5|TRBJ2-1
CASSRLAADNEQFF
TGTGCCAGCAGCCGACTAGCCGCGGACAATGAGCAGTTCTTC
>TRBD1|TRBV7-9|TRBJ1-3
CASSSSRGLSGNTIYF
TGTGCCAGCAGCTCCAGCAGGGGGCTTTCTGGAAACACCATATATTTT
>.|TRBV5-6|TRBJ2-5
CASSLRRGWGQETQYF
TGTGCCAGCAGCCTACGAAGAGGGTGGGGCCAAGAGACCCAGTACTTC
>.|TRBV28|TRBJ2-6
CASTPGVSTGANVLTF
TGTGCCAGCACCCCCGGGGTGAGCACTGGGGCCAACGTCCTGACTTTC
>TRBD2|TRBV18|TRBJ2-7
CASSPGGSLRSYEQYF
TGTGCCAGCTCACCCGGGGGGTCCCTCCGCTCCTACGAGCAGTACTTC
>.|TRBV7-8|TRBJ1-1
CASSTRGLMNTEAFF
TGTGCCAGCAGCACCCGGGGACTTATGAACACTGAAGCTTTCTTT
>TRBD1|TRBV6-1|TRBJ2-7
CASSESRGRKFVYEQYF
TGTGCCAGCAGTGAAAGCAGGGGGCGCAAGTTTGTGTACGAGCAGTACTTC
>.|TRBV19|TRBJ1-1
CASSISQVNTEAFF
TGTGCCAGTAGTATCTCTCAGGTAAACACTGAAGCTTTCTTT
>.|TRBV30|TRBJ2-2
CAWRLAPANTGELFF
TGTGCCTGGCGCCTGGCCCCCGCGAACACCGGGGAGCTGTTTTTT
>.|TRBV29-1|TRBJ2-7
CSVVKAGNYEQYF
TGCAGCGTTGTTAAGGCAGGTAATTACGAGCAGTACTTC
>.|TRBV2|TRBJ2-7
CASSVQTTPYEQYF
TGTGCCAGCAGTGTTCAGACAACACCCTACGAGCAGTACTTC
>TRBD2|TRBV5-6|TRBJ2-7
CASSFKTSGGLGEHF
TGTGCCAGCAGCTTTAAAACTAGCGGGGGCCTTGGGGAACACTTC